The T cell receptor beta chain described here comes from a study of shared T cell receptors in the human thymus (dated by TCRdb to the early 2020s). With regard to the full study: The study examined how the human thymus generates shared, self-reactive T-cell receptor alpha chains.

Receptors were amplified or captured by the immunoSEQ multiplex PCR assay. As stored in TCRdb, this immuneACCESS dataset retains in-frame rearrangements with V and J assigned. A fraction of the clones does not appear; measured against another copy, unresolved V genes explain less than half of the discrepancy, and the remainder lacks a known reason. Across this sample there are roughly 550,000 clones, with around 78% seen only once. 0.013% of the sample goes to the ten largest clones. The germline V gene (reference sequence) specifies SEHNR as CDR1 and FQNEAQ as CDR2. V loses 5 bases, J loses 6 bases, and the germline ends lie 10 bases apart. The CDR3 runs 12 residues from the cysteine to the phenylalanine. Left in the record is the CDR3 DNA by itself, 36 bases read in frame from the first base. In regard to this clone: Its antigen target is currently unknown. No much larger clone exists at a distance of one base, and base qualities are not known.

Another study also made use of these data, one on human thymus T cells. The second study reports: Donors were immunologically healthy infants undergoing open corrective cardiac surgery for congenital heart defects in Finland. Thymus tissue was collected as surgical resects that were removed during corrective cardiac surgery. Biased V and J gene segment usage appeared to be present in both thymic and peripheral blood repertoires. According to the related research, thymic TCR repertoires were highly overlapping among unrelated individuals. TCR alpha and beta repertoires from roughly eight infant thymus samples and a few related peripheral blood samples were characterized in the study. The infant donors were roughly 6 to 250 days old, and the cohort included roughly six males and two females. Thymocytes were mechanically released from the tissue and were stored as pellets of roughly 9-30 million cells at -70 degrees C. Genomic DNA was extracted from frozen cell pellets with a QIAsymphony instrument. The immunoSEQ multiplex PCR assay was used to amplify the TCRB and TCRAD loci from a standardized quantity of quality-controlled genomic DNA. The amplicons covered the V(D)J region and were long enough to include the CDR3 and to identify the V and J genes. Through the commercial immunoSEQ service, the amplicons were sequenced on an Illumina platform. Corrections for primer bias and sequencing errors followed previously described methods, while TCRAD and TCRB definitions were based on the IMGT database. Repertoires were analysed with immunoSEQ Analyzer 3.0 and VDJTools, covering basic statistics, V/J segment usage, diversity estimates, rarefaction and pairwise overlap. Diversity was estimated with Chao1, ChaoE, Efron-Thisted, Shannon and inverse Simpson indices, and also on datasets down-sampled to the smallest sample. For repertoire overlap, CDR3 nucleotide sequence, V gene and J gene had to match strictly, and clustering was done by Jaccard-based multidimensional scaling. On average, about 730,000 unique TCRB clonotypes were obtained from thymus samples, compared with 80,000 to 85,000 from blood samples.

The chain is encoded by TRBV7-9 joined to TRBJ1-2, with the D segment identity uncertain. This TCR was sampled from a boy under three years old with a congenital heart defect. Donor details come from another sample of the same person, matched by shared clones. Sequenced material: thymocytes. The nucleotide sequence reads as follows: TGTGCCAGCAGCAATTCAGCGAATGGCTACACCTTC. This sequence encodes CASSNSANGYTF.